The TCR beta chain under discussion was sequenced for a study of vaccination and CD4 T cells after COVID-19. At the Johns Hopkins FTIC core, DNA taken from cultured CD4+ T cells was sequenced by way of the Oncomine TCR Beta short-read assay. MiXCR was run by TCRdb on the PCR reads, yielding one entry per CDR3 protein. The table includes some 14,000 distinct CDR3 sequences, 65% to 80% detected once. The sample's treatment: approximately nine-day PBMC culture with coronavirus spike peptide pools or control peptides (ViraFEST assay). PCR positivity dates ran from March to December 2020, preceding US Alpha, Beta and Delta variants. With fresh IL-2 medium, half the medium was replaced on days 3 and 7. For this clonotype: Its specificity is not known.

The TCR was taken from a human donor who had recovered from COVID-19. Sequenced: CD4+ T cells from blood, cultured in vitro.

The CDR3 here is CASSRRGTGDNQPQHF. The DNA of the CDR3 is TGTGCCAGCAGCCGGCGTGGGACAGGGGATAATCAGCCCCAGCATTTT. The chain recombines TRBV7-2 with TRBJ1-5, with TRBD1 matching over 10 bases. The CDR3 contains 16 residues. Germline CDR1 is SGHTA and CDR2 is FQGNSA. Losses at the gene ends were 5 bases for V and 4 bases for J; bases not matched to a gene: 8.